This T cell receptor (beta chain) originates from a study of cytomegalovirus exposure and HLA in healthy donors. The 120-subject validation cohort, separate from the roughly 700-subject first cohort, included the donors. TCRdb keeps only in-frame clones here, not all; method: immunoSEQ multiplex PCR. The sample includes over 120,000 clones, around 89% of them seen just once. CDR3 length equals 14 residues. V was clipped by 5 bases and J by 9 bases, with 19 bases between them. Germline V gives CDR1 PRHDT, CDR2 FYEKMQ (reference sequence). V gene TRBV13 combines with J gene TRBJ1-2; D is perhaps TRBD1 (5 bases). This clonotype originated in a woman in her 30s in good health and CMV-seropositive. Source material: PBMCs. CDR3 DNA: TGTGCCAGCAGCCAGCGCGGGACCCTGACAAGCTACACCTTC. This sequence encodes CASSQRGTLTSYTF. The full variable domain, rest sourced from reference TRBV13 and TRBJ1-2, is AAGVIQSPRHLIKEKRETATLKCYPIPRHDTVYWYQQGPGQDPQFLISFYEKMQSDKGSIPDRFSAQQFSDYHSELNMSSLELGDSALYFCASSQRGTLTSYTFGSGTRLTVV.